This T cell receptor beta chain derives from a study of CD8 T cells in ankylosing spondylitis. Overall study results and limits: Within ankylosing spondylitis blood, a TCR beta motif made up of seven to nine highly homologous variants appeared to be characteristic. Clones linked to disease were reported to show significant enrichment in matched ankylosing spondylitis synovial fluid.

This clonotype was picked up a small number of times. Its target is not known. TCRdb passed the 5' RACE reads through MiXCR, listing each CDR3 protein once. The sample lists just over 300,000 distinct CDR3 sequences, around 21% seen once, with around 3.2% in the top ten. The receptor was isolated from a female donor with ankylosing spondylitis or in good health (not recorded which). Sequenced input: blood, either unsorted or a sorted T cell fraction (not recorded which).

In nucleotides, the CDR3 is TGTGCCAGCAGCACCAGGACTAGCGGGATATCGAACACCGGGGAGCTGTTTTTT. Encoded protein: CASSTRTSGISNTGELFF. The chain joins TRBV7-8 to TRBJ2-2; 12 positions agree with TRBD2. This CDR3 is built from 18 residues. With V trimmed by 5 bases and J by 0 bases, 7 bases remained unmatched. Germline lookup yields CDR1 SGHVS and CDR2 FQNEAQ.